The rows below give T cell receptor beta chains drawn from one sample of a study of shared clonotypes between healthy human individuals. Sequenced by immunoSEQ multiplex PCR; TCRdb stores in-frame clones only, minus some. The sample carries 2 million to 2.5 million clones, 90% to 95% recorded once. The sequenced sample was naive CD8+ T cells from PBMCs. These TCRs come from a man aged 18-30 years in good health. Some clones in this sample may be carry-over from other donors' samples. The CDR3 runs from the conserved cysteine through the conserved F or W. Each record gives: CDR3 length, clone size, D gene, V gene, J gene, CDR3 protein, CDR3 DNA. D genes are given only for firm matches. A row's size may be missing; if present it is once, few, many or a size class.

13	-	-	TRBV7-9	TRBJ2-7	CASSEGELVEQYF	TGTGCCAGCAGCGAGGGTGAGTTGGTGGAGCAGTACTTC
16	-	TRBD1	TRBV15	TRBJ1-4	CATSRGGQGVNEKLFF	TGTGCCACCAGCAGAGGCGGACAGGGAGTGAATGAAAAACTGTTTTTT
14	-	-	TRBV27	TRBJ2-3	CASSLGGYTDTQYF	TGTGCCAGCAGTTTAGGGGGCTACACAGATACGCAGTATTTT
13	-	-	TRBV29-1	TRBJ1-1	CSVASRGDTEAFF	TGCAGCGTCGCCTCACGAGGGGACACTGAAGCTTTCTTT
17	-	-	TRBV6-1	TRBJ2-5	CASSEFRRWPNQETQYF	TGTGCCAGCAGTGAATTTCGTAGGTGGCCGAACCAAGAGACCCAGTACTTC
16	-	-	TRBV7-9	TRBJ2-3	CASSSGWRSGADTQYF	TGTGCCAGCAGCTCCGGGTGGAGGTCGGGCGCGGATACGCAGTATTTT
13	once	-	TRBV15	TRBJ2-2	CATSIGRGGELFF	TGTGCCACCAGCATTGGAAGGGGCGGGGAGCTGTTTTTT
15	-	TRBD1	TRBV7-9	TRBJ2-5	CASSSRQGGQETQYF	TGTGCCAGCAGCTCCAGACAGGGCGGCCAAGAGACCCAGTACTTC
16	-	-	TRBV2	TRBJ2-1	CASSERASKVVNEQFF	TGTGCCAGCAGTGAACGGGCTAGCAAGGTGGTTAATGAGCAGTTCTTC
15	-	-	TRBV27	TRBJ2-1	CASSPRQPQDNEQFF	TGTGCCAGCAGTCCCCGACAGCCCCAAGATAATGAGCAGTTCTTC
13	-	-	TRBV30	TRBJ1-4	CAWSEATNEKLFF	TGTGCCTGGAGTGAAGCAACTAATGAAAAACTGTTTTTT
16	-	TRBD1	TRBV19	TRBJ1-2	CASSIDLSQGFYGYTF	TGTGCCAGTAGTATAGATTTGTCACAGGGGTTCTATGGCTACACCTTC
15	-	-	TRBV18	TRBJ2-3	CASSTVPGATDTQYF	TGTGCCAGCTCAACTGTACCGGGAGCCACAGATACGCAGTATTTT
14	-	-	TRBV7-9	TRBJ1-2	CASSFGGPASGYTF	TGTGCCAGCAGCTTTGGAGGGCCCGCCAGTGGCTACACCTTC
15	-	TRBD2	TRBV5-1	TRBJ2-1	CASSLFLAGGDEQFF	TGCGCCAGCAGCTTATTTCTAGCGGGAGGGGATGAGCAGTTCTTC
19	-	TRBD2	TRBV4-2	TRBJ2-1	CASSQSTGTSGSVYNEQFF	TGTGCCAGCAGCCAGAGCACCGGGACTAGCGGAAGCGTCTACAATGAGCAGTTCTTC